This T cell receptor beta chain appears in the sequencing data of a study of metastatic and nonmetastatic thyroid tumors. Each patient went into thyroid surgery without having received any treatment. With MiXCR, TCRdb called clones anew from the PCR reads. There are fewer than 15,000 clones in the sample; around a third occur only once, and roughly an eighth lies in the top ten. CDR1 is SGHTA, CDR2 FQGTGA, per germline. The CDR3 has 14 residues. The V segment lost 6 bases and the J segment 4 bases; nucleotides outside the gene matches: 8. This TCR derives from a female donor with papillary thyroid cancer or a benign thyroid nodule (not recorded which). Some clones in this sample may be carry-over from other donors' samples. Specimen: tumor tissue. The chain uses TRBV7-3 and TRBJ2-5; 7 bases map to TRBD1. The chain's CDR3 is CASRCRDRRETQYF. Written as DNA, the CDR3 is TGTGCCAGCAGGTGCCGGGACAGAAGAGAGACCCAGTACTTC.